This T cell receptor (beta chain) was profiled in a study of blood T cells in healthy people across ages. Then a second PCR, running roughly 6 to 12 cycles, was carried out with a sample-barcoded 5' primer and a J-beta primer mix. Every sample gave at least 2.5 million paired-end reads containing CDR3. TCRdb re-derived calls from the 5' RACE reads in MiXCR, one entry per CDR3 protein. In the table there are about 1,500,000 distinct CDR3 sequences, 28% of which are singletons. Findings and limits, study-wide: Naive T cell percentage showed a strong correlation with TCR beta diversity.

This clonotype was recorded a few times. No antigen is known for it. At least 6 million PBMCs were isolated per sample. The V gene's germline CDR1 is SNHLY and CDR2 FYNNEI. This CDR3 is 16 amino acids long. Trimming cost V 2 bases and J 0 bases, with 11 bases left between them. The chain employs TRBV2 and TRBJ1-5; D gene unclear. Sequencing was carried out using blood. The receptor comes from a woman in her 30s in good health. The chain's CDR3 is CASSELGIYSNQPQHF. CDR3 in DNA: TGTGCCAGCAGTGAACTAGGAATCTATAGCAATCAGCCCCAGCATTTT.